This T cell receptor (beta chain) was identified during a study of blood T cells in healthy people across ages. Each donor gave about 9.3 milliliters of peripheral blood. Comment on this clonotype: The antigen is not known.

CDR1 is SNHLY, CDR2 FYNNEI, per germline. J lost 7 bases, V lost 8 bases, and 14 bases had no gene match. The CDR3 is made up of 16 amino acids. Then a second PCR, running roughly 6 to 11 cycles, was carried out with a sample-barcoded 5' primer and a J-beta primer mix. MiXCR, run by TCRdb on the 5' RACE reads, gives a single entry per CDR3 protein. The sample holds 1,800,000 or so distinct CDR3 sequences, 35% to 50% seen once. The study, taken as a whole, reports: What prevented conclusive comparison of naive and antigen-experienced cells was that PBMCs were unsorted. Age brought a roughly linear fall in TCR beta diversity measured per million T cells. Nothing was known about donor CMV status, and this possibly confounded expanded clonotype changes.

Sequenced sample: blood. The TCR originated in a human donor in good health. The chain carries TRBV2 and TRBJ1-6; 7 bases agree with TRBD1. The CDR3, as DNA: TGTGCCAGCGGCCTAGAGACAGGGATCGGGAATTCACCCCTCCACTTT. Translation gives CASGLETGIGNSPLHF.